This T cell receptor (beta chain) was documented in a study of CD8+ T cells in alopecia areata. With regard to this clone: Its specificity is unknown.

Following RNA extraction, reverse transcription yielded cDNA that acted as the sequencing template. Profiled with immunoSEQ multiplex PCR; TCRdb holds only in-frame clones, not every one. The data contain around 120,000 clones, around 45% of them singletons. Individuals with alopecia areata gave both lesional scalp punch biopsies and peripheral blood for collection. General observations from the study: Scalp samples also yield sequences of resident alphabeta T cells from normal skin. Compared with normal scalp, lesional scalp had higher clonality and more expanded CD8+ clones.

The V gene end was trimmed by 0 bases and the J gene end by 6 bases; junction bases not matched to a gene: 3. Germline V lookup: CDR1 SGHRS, CDR2 YFSETQ. The CDR3 is 15 amino acids. Input material: NKG2D-low CD8+ T cells sorted from blood. The chain employs TRBV5-1 and TRBJ2-1; 10 bases align to TRBD1. This sequence originates from a human donor with alopecia areata. The CDR3 nucleotides read TGCGCCAGCAGCTTGGAGGGACAGGGGATCAATGAGCAGTTCTTC. Translating it yields CASSLEGQGINEQFF. Complete variable domain (other parts from reference TRBV5-1 and TRBJ2-1): KAGVTQTPRYLIKTRGQQVTLSCSPISGHRSVSWYQQTPGQGLQFLFEYFSETQRNKGNFPGRFSGRQFSNSRSEMNVSTLELGDSALYLCASSLEGQGINEQFFGPGTRLTVL.